Listed below are T cell receptor beta chains from one sample, sequenced in a study of blood T cell repertoires in COVID-19. Clones were read by immunoSEQ multiplex PCR, and TCRdb kept only the in-frame ones, dropping some. The sample contains fewer than 250,000 clones, approximately 86% of which appear only once. Sequences were obtained from PBMCs or T cells enriched from blood (not recorded which). Receptors were obtained from a woman between 40 and 55 years old with acute COVID-19. The conserved cysteine and the conserved F or W are not part of the CDR3 here. The D gene is left open where the match is weak.

cdr3_aa v_call d_call
ASSIAVGLGEKLF TRBV19 .
ASSHGQREGRNNEQF TRBV4-3 TRBD2
ASSPGLNQPQH TRBV19 .
ASSPPVVSGQF TRBV18 .
ASSSSLVVPGELF TRBV4-1 .
ASSLWVAGDNEQF TRBV28 TRBD2
ASTALAGVEAYEQY TRBV28 TRBD2
ASSSPRRGDNEQF TRBV11-2 .
ASSLMGGKGNEQF TRBV7-3 .
ASSPPRRQSYNQPQH TRBV28 .